Below, 27 T cell receptor beta chains from the same sample are listed, as sequenced in a study of T-cell memory formation after mild COVID-19. MiXCR, applied by TCRdb to the 5' RACE reads, yields one record per CDR3 protein. The data contain 200,000 to 300,000 distinct CDR3 sequences, 7.5% to 10% of them singletons. The sequenced material came from PBMCs or a T cell subset sorted from them (not recorded which). The receptors were sampled from a man aged 18 to 29 who had mild COVID-19 (a few samples of this study predate the infection). Cell type and time point are not known.

This rearrangement joins TRBV7-9 to TRBJ1-1; TRBD1 might be the D (5 bases). Looked up from germline, CDR1 is SEHNR and CDR2 is FQNEAQ (reference sequence). The CDR3 sequence is 13 residues long. The V end was cut by 6 bases, the J end by 7 bases, with 15 bases between. The CDR3 sequence: CASSLGLPDEAFF. CDR3 in DNA: TGTGCCAGCAGTTTGGGACTCCCTGATGAAGCTTTCTTT.

The CDR3 loop is CASSPFGTGPETQYF. The CDR3 nucleotides read TGTGCCAGCAGCCCGTTCGGGACAGGGCCAGAGACCCAGTACTTC. The chain joins TRBV6-2 or TRBV6-3 to TRBJ2-5; TRBD1 aligns across 9 bases. Germline loops: CDR1 MNHEY, CDR2 SVGEGT. CDR3 length: 15 residues. The J segment lost 4 bases and the V segment lost 6 bases, leaving 9 bases of the junction unmatched.

This chain connects TRBV11-2 to TRBJ2-7; D might be TRBD1 (5 bases). Trimming took 5 bases from V and 2 from J, leaving 16 bases between them. The length of the CDR3 is 15 residues. Germline V lookup: CDR1 SGHAT, CDR2 FQNNGV. The CDR3 bases are TGTGCCAGCAGCCCCTCCTCCAGGGCCACCTACGAGCAGTACTTC. Amino acids: CASSPSSRATYEQYF.

This clonotype was seen ten or more times. V gene TRBV5-1 combines with J gene TRBJ1-1, with unresolved D. Germline loops: CDR1 SGHRS, CDR2 YFSETQ. Trimming left V 4 bases short and J 2 bases short, with 12 bases between. The CDR3 is 14 residues long. In DNA, the CDR3 is TGCGCCAGCAGCCTATACGGGGTAAACACTGAAGCTTTCTTT. It is translated as CASSLYGVNTEAFF.

With respect to this clonotype: A much larger clone lies one base from this, so it may be a read error. The chain combines TRBV15 with TRBJ2-1; TRBD2 aligns across 12 bases. The CDR3 is made up of 17 amino acids. Unmatched junction bases numbered 15, after V lost 5 bases and J lost 10 bases. Germline V gene lookup returns CDR1 LNHNV and CDR2 YYDKDF (reference sequence). The CDR3 here is CATSGGLAGRSNREQFF. As DNA, the CDR3 is TGTGCCACCAGCGGCGGACTAGCGGGGAGATCCAATAGAGAGCAGTTCTTC.

The J gene is TRBJ1-6, the V gene TRBV6-5; D is unclear. V was clipped by 5 bases and J by 7 bases, with 12 bases between them. This CDR3 has 14 amino acids. Germline V gene lookup returns CDR1 MNHEY and CDR2 SVGAGI. CDR3 loop: CASSRGRTNSPLHF. The CDR3 DNA sequence: TGTGCCAGCAGTCGCGGCCGGACCAATTCACCCCTCCACTTT.

This rearrangement joins TRBV7-9 to TRBJ2-1; 9 bases are shared with TRBD2. This CDR3 spans 16 amino acids. V trimming: 1 base; J trimming: 9 bases; junction bases outside the gene matches: 10. Germline CDR1 and CDR2: SEHNR and FQNEAQ (reference sequence). The CDR3 here is CASSLEVGTSTSEQFF. The CDR3 DNA is TGTGCCAGCAGCTTAGAAGTTGGGACTAGCACTAGTGAGCAGTTCTTC.

The J gene is TRBJ1-2, the V gene TRBV6-5; maybe TRBD1 (5 bases). This CDR3 has 14 residues. The V end lost 6 bases, the J end lost 6 bases, and 17 bases lay between the germline ends. Per germline, CDR1 MNHEY and CDR2 SVGAGI. CDR3 sequence (DNA): TGTGCCAGCAGCCCCGGCGGCAGGGTCGATGGCTACACCTTC. Translated, it gives CASSPGGRVDGYTF.

This chain connects TRBV20-1 to TRBJ2-7, with 11 nucleotides matching TRBD2. J gave up 6 bases and V 1 base, and 2 bases lay outside the gene matches. Germline lookup yields CDR1 DFQATT and CDR2 SNEGSKA (reference sequence). The CDR3 is made up of 13 amino acids. DNA for the CDR3: TGCAGTGCTAGAGGTAGCGGGGGGGCCGAGCAGTACTTC. This translates into CSARGSGGAEQYF.

This clonotype was counted between two and nine times. The J gene is TRBJ2-2, the V gene TRBV11-2; D might be TRBD1 (6 bases). V gave up 5 bases and J gave up 4 bases, with 20 bases separating them. The length of the CDR3 is 17 residues. CDR1 is SGHAT and CDR2 is FQNNGV in the germline V gene. The CDR3 protein is CASSPTTGLRGTGELFF. CDR3 bases: TGTGCCAGCAGCCCCACGACAGGCCTCCGTGGCACCGGGGAGCTGTTTTTT.

CDR3 in DNA: TGTGCCAGCAGCCAAGCGGGGGGCAGTTCCACAGATACGCAGTATTTT. Protein sequence: CASSQAGGSSTDTQYF. This chain joins TRBV4-2 and TRBJ2-3, with TRBD2 as a possible D gene (7 bases). This CDR3 comprises 16 residues. Germline V CDR1 and CDR2: LGHNA, YNFKEQ. The V end was cut by 1 base, the J end by 2 bases, with 13 bases between.

The V gene is TRBV4-3, the J gene TRBJ1-5; D uncertain. Germline assignment: CDR1 LGHNA and CDR2 YSLEER. CDR3 length: 14 amino acids. V lost 2 bases and J lost 7, with 12 bases in between. CDR3 region: CASSQSPGGQPQHF. The CDR3 DNA follows: TGCGCCAGCAGCCAATCCCCGGGAGGGCAGCCCCAGCATTTT.

The sample holds many counts of this clonotype. The chain joins TRBV5-1 to TRBJ2-2, with a tentative D call TRBD1 (6 bases). Trimming removed 0 bases at V and 2 bases at J, with 8 bases between. The CDR3 spans 15 residues. The germline CDR1 and CDR2 sequences are SGHRS and YFSETQ. The CDR3 DNA sequence: TGCGCCAGCAGCTTGGCAGGGGCAAACACCGGGGAGCTGTTTTTT. This translates into CASSLAGANTGELFF.

This clonotype was seen a few times. This chain joins TRBV6-5 and TRBJ2-1, with 9 nucleotides matching TRBD1. CDR1 and CDR2 (germline): MNHEY, SVGAGI. Trimming took 1 base from V and 7 from J; bases not matched to a gene: 8. The CDR3 is 16 amino acids. In DNA form, the CDR3 reads TGTGCCAGCAGTTACTTAGGCTACGACAGGGGGAATGAGCAGTTCTTC. It is translated as CASSYLGYDRGNEQFF.

In its sample, this clonotype was seen a few times. The chain recombines TRBV6-5 with TRBJ2-7; D remains ambiguous. CDR1 and CDR2 from the germline V gene are MNHEY and SVGAGI. This CDR3 is built from 13 residues. V was cut by 0 bases and J by 5 bases, with 8 bases left in between. The CDR3 is CASSYSGMDEQYF. Written as DNA, the CDR3 is TGTGCCAGCAGTTACTCCGGAATGGACGAGCAGTACTTC.

In this sample, this clonotype turned up many times. The chain couples TRBV4-3 to TRBJ1-6, with D perhaps matching TRBD1 (5 bases). CDR1 is LGHNA and CDR2 is YSLEER in the germline V gene. Deletions cut 0 bases from V and 7 bases from J, with 16 bases between. The CDR3 contains 17 residues. CDR3 region: CASSQEPLGAGNSPLHF. The CDR3 nucleotides are TGCGCCAGCAGCCAAGAGCCCCTCGGCGCAGGGAATTCACCCCTCCACTTT.

This clonotype was counted at least ten times. The chain links TRBV5-1 to TRBJ2-1; no clear D gene. Trimming cost V 4 bases and J 7 bases, with 15 bases left between them. This CDR3 has 14 amino acids. The germline V gene encodes CDR1 SGHRS and CDR2 YFSETQ. The chain's CDR3 is CASSHRFDGNEQFF. CDR3 nucleotides: TGCGCCAGCAGCCATAGATTCGACGGGAATGAGCAGTTCTTC. Full variable domain (remainder filled in from reference TRBV5-1 and TRBJ2-1): KAGVTQTPRYLIKTRGQQVTLSCSPISGHRSVSWYQQTPGQGLQFLFEYFSETQRNKGNFPGRFSGRQFSNSRSEMNVSTLELGDSALYLCASSHRFDGNEQFFGPGTRLTVL.

This clonotype occurred a few times. The V call is TRBV29-1, the J call TRBJ2-7; D tentatively reads TRBD1 or TRBD2 (5 bases each). This CDR3 is built from 14 residues. V lost 3 bases and J 2 bases, leaving 14 bases between the germline ends. The germline CDR1 and CDR2 sequences are SQVTM and ANQGSEA. The CDR3 nucleotides are TGCAGCGTTGAGTGGAAAGGGGACCCCTACGAGCAGTACGTC. This codes for CSVEWKGDPYEQYV.

This clonotype was counted at least ten times. The chain has TRBV5-1 and TRBJ2-1; the match to TRBD1 covers 11 bases. This CDR3 comprises 14 residues. The J segment lost 7 bases and the V segment lost 5 bases, leaving 5 bases of the junction unmatched. Germline V gene lookup returns CDR1 SGHRS and CDR2 YFSETQ. In DNA form, the CDR3 reads TGCGCCAGCAGATCCGGGACAGGGGGTAATGAGCAGTTCTTC. As protein: CASRSGTGGNEQFF. Full variable domain (outside the CDR3, taken from reference TRBV5-1 and TRBJ2-1): KAGVTQTPRYLIKTRGQQVTLSCSPISGHRSVSWYQQTPGQGLQFLFEYFSETQRNKGNFPGRFSGRQFSNSRSEMNVSTLELGDSALYLCASRSGTGGNEQFFGPGTRLTVL.

This clonotype occurred a few times. V usage is TRBV19 and J usage is TRBJ2-7; D ambiguous. The CDR3 spans 12 residues. V lost 3 bases to trimming and J lost 3 bases, with 6 bases between them. CDR1 LNHDA and CDR2 SQIVND come from the germline V gene (reference sequence). This CDR3 is CASSMGSYEQYF. The CDR3 nucleotides are TGTGCCAGTAGTATGGGCAGCTACGAGCAGTACTTC.

The rearrangement links TRBV12-3 or TRBV12-4 to TRBJ1-2; tentative D call: TRBD1 (6 bases). Trimming stripped 6 bases from V and 5 bases from J, with 16 bases between. This CDR3 is built from 14 residues. The CDR3: CASSSTGSTYGYTF. For the CDR3, the DNA is TGTGCCAGCAGCTCGACAGGATCCACTTATGGCTACACCTTC.

This clonotype has just a few counts. The J gene is TRBJ1-6, the V gene TRBV18; TRBD1 agrees at 7 bases. Germline-derived CDR1 and CDR2 are KGHSH and LQKENI. The CDR3 runs 14 residues. V lost 2 bases and J lost 12; bases outside the gene matches: 7. DNA of the CDR3: TGTGCCAGCTCACCAGGAACAGGGGAGATACCCCTCCACTTT. Its translation is CASSPGTGEIPLHF. Variable domain in full (rest from reference TRBV18 and TRBJ1-6): NAGVMQNPRHLVRRRGQEARLRCSPMKGHSHVYWYRQLPEEGLKFMVYLQKENIIDESGMPKERFSAEFPKEGPSILRIQQVVRGDSAAYFCASSPGTGEIPLHFGNGTRLTVT.

This clonotype has only a few counts. The chain couples TRBV7-9 to TRBJ2-7, with D possibly matching TRBD2 (5 bases). The CDR3 is 13 amino acids. Trimming took 6 bases from V and 0 from J, leaving 9 bases between them. Germline CDR1 SEHNR, CDR2 FQNEAQ (reference sequence). CDR3 amino acids: CASSERSSYEQYV. CDR3 DNA: TGTGCCAGCAGTGAGCGGAGCTCCTACGAGCAGTACGTC.

The chain employs TRBV7-8 and TRBJ2-5; D may be TRBD2 (5 bases). V was pared by 7 bases and J by 1 base, with 22 bases between. The CDR3 runs to 17 residues. In germline, CDR1 is SGHVS, CDR2 FQNEAQ. The CDR3 DNA follows: TGTGCCAGCACCACCCGGCGTCGGGGTTGGGTCCAAGAGACCCAGTACTTC. It codes for CASTTRRRGWVQETQYF.

In its sample, this clonotype was seen many times. The J gene is TRBJ1-5, the V gene TRBV28, with D possibly matching TRBD1 (6 bases). V was trimmed by 7 bases and J by 6 bases, leaving 16 bases between them. This CDR3 is built from 14 residues. Germline V lookup: CDR1 MDHEN, CDR2 SYDVKM. CDR3 loop: CASTSIQGGQPQHF. The CDR3 region has the DNA TGTGCCAGCACTAGCATCCAAGGGGGTCAGCCCCAGCATTTT. The full variable domain, with the rest looked up from reference TRBV28 and TRBJ1-5, is DVKVTQSSRYLVKRTGEKVFLECVQDMDHENMFWYRQDPGLGLRLIYFSYDVKMKEKGDIPEGYSVSREKKERFSLILESASTNQTSMYLCASTSIQGGQPQHFGDGTRLSIL.

There are a few counts of this clonotype. The V call is TRBV9, the J call TRBJ2-3, with D possibly matching TRBD2 (6 bases). The CDR3 length is 16 residues. V lost 4 bases and J 2 bases, leaving 17 bases between the germline ends. The germline V gene encodes CDR1 SGDLS and CDR2 YYNGEE. CDR3 coding DNA: TGTGCCAGCAGCTCCCGGCAGGGCGGGGACACAGATACGCAGTATTTT. It translates to CASSSRQGGDTDTQYF.

This clonotype was recorded many times. The genes are TRBV12-3 or TRBV12-4 and TRBJ2-7; 7 bases fit TRBD2. Losses at the gene ends were 6 bases for V and 2 bases for J; bases not matched to a gene: 7. This CDR3 spans 14 amino acids. The CDR3 loop is CASSPLGGAYEQYF. The DNA of the CDR3 is TGTGCCAGCAGCCCCCTGGGGGGGGCCTACGAGCAGTACTTC.